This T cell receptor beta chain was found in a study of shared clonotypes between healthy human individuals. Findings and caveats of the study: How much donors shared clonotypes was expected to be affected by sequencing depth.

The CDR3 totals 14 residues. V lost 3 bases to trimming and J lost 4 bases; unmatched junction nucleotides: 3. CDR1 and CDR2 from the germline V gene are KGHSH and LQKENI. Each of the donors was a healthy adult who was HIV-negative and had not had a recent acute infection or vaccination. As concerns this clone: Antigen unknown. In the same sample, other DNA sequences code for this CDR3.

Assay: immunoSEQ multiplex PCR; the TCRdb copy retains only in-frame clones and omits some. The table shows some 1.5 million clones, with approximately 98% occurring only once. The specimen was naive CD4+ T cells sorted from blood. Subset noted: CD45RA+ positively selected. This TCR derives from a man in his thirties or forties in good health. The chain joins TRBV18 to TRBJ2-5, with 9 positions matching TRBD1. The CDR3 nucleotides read TGTGCCAGCTCACCCTTGGACAGGGGAGAGACCCAGTACTTC. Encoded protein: CASSPLDRGETQYF.